These 5 T cell receptor beta chains were all obtained from the same sample, sequenced in a study of blood T cells in healthy people across ages. PCR was performed a second time for about 7 to 12 cycles using a sample-barcoded 5' primer and a J-beta primer mix. TCRdb independently ran MiXCR on the 5' RACE reads; one entry per CDR3 protein. The sample yields 580,000 or so distinct CDR3 sequences, roughly 48% seen once. Sequencing was performed on blood. These receptors originate from an elderly man in good health.

This clonotype was counted many times. The chain links TRBV6-5 to TRBJ2-1; D is uncertain. V was shortened by 7 bases and J by 0 bases, with 13 bases between the two germline ends. The germline CDR1 and CDR2 sequences are MNHEY and SVGAGI. This CDR3 is built from 15 residues. CDR3: CASTWTFSSYNEQFF. The CDR3 DNA sequence: TGTGCCAGCACCTGGACCTTTAGCTCCTACAATGAGCAGTTCTTC.

This sequence joins TRBV5-1 and TRBJ2-3; a weak D match, TRBD2 (7 bases). Germline V gene data show CDR1 as SGHRS and CDR2 as YFSETQ. V was cut by 7 bases and J by 0 bases, with 12 bases left in between. CDR3 size: 14 residues. CDR3 nucleotides: TGCGCCAGCCTCCGGGGGGCTAGCACAGATACGCAGTATTTT. It yields the protein CASLRGASTDTQYF.

CDR3 loop: CAIRPGLANNGAHNEQFF. The CDR3 DNA sequence: TGTGCCATCAGACCGGGACTAGCTAACAACGGGGCCCACAATGAGCAGTTCTTC. The chain uses TRBV10-3 and TRBJ2-1; 9 bases fit TRBD2. The V gene's germline CDR1 is ENHRY and CDR2 SYGVKD. Unmatched junction bases numbered 17, after V lost 6 bases and J lost 5 bases. The CDR3 consists of 18 residues.

This clonotype was detected only a few times. In nucleotides, the CDR3 is TGCAGCGGACTAGCGGGAGGGTACAATGAGCAGTTCTTC. Residues: CSGLAGGYNEQFF. The chain has TRBV29-1 and TRBJ2-1; TRBD2 aligns across 14 bases. J lost 4 bases, V lost 7 bases, and 0 bases had no gene match. The CDR3 loop spans 13 amino acids. Germline-derived CDR1 and CDR2 are SQVTM and ANQGSEA.

This clonotype has more than one count but fewer than ten. The chain links TRBV7-3 to TRBJ2-5; tentatively, D is TRBD1 or TRBD2 (5 bases each). This CDR3 is built from 15 residues. V gave up 2 bases and J gave up 1 base, with 11 bases separating them. Germline values: CDR1 SGHTA, CDR2 FQGTGA. The CDR3 region is CASSLLGLAQETQYF. The CDR3 DNA follows: TGTGCCAGCAGCTTATTGGGGCTAGCCCAAGAGACCCAGTACTTC.